This TCR beta chain was recorded in a study of T-cell memory formation after mild COVID-19. Study at large: TCR clusters largely stayed donor specific. Study results and limitations: Whereas later expanders leaned CD4+, clones contracting day 15 to 85 showed a balanced CD4/CD8 makeup. Second-wave clones with a day 37 peak had unconfirmed SARS-CoV-2 specificity.

Comments on this clonotype: What it recognizes is unknown.

The germline V gene has CDR1 SGHTA and CDR2 FQGTGA. V lost 6 bases, J lost 4 bases, and 12 bases lay in between. The CDR3 totals 13 residues. 5'RACE primed at constant segments yielded TCR alpha and TCR beta cDNA libraries bearing sample barcodes and UMIs. MiXCR, applied by TCRdb to the 5' RACE reads, yields one record per CDR3 protein. The sample shows a few hundred thousand distinct CDR3 sequences, 25% to 30% of them seen only once. Material: PBMCs or a T cell subset sorted from them (not recorded which). The rearrangement joins TRBV7-3 to TRBJ1-2; D gene uncertain. This TCR was sampled from an adult woman who had mild COVID-19 (a few samples of this study predate the infection). Cell type and time point are not known. This chain's CDR3 is CASSPGMTYGYTF. CDR3 nucleotide sequence: TGTGCCAGCAGTCCCGGGATGACCTATGGCTACACCTTC. The full variable domain, with the rest looked up from reference TRBV7-3 and TRBJ1-2, is GAGVSQTPSNKVTEKGKYVELRCDPISGHTALYWYRQSLGQGPEFLIYFQGTGAADDSGLPNDRFFAVRPEGSVSTLKIQRTERGDSAVYLCASSPGMTYGYTFGSGTRLTVV.